The present entry profiles one T cell receptor beta chain with its context. Its target antigen remains unknown. No quality values exist for individual bases; no much larger clone is one base distant. The immunoSEQ Assay, a bias-controlled multiplex PCR, was used to amplify TCRbeta CDR3 regions from genomic DNA. Under the source paper's analysis protocol: Within the assay, amplification of reference gene primers was used to estimate how many nucleated cells each sample contained. To quantify the absolute abundance of each unique TCRbeta CDR3 rearrangement, sequence reads were collapsed and filtered. Productive Simpson clonality was computed per sample as the square root of Simpson's diversity index over productive rearrangements. TCRdb's version of the immuneACCESS table is confined to in-frame rearrangements and falls short of the full clone set. An unresolved V gene accounts for under half of the shortfall where checked; the remainder is of unknown origin. That table gives V, J and clone size, and the DNA gave D and trimming. The sample profile shows 300,000 to 450,000 clones; roughly nine tenths of them were found once. The ten largest account for 1% of the sample.

The data were obtained in a study of blood T cell repertoires in COVID-19 (dated by TCRdb to 2020 to 2021). Regarding the research as a whole: Samples from collaborators originated in the United States, Italy and Spain and spanned both the acute and convalescent phases of COVID-19. The samples were drawn from two sources: the first 160 participants of the ongoing ImmuneRACE study, and some 1,300 subjects contributed by 6 global collaborators. Nearly every sample came with metadata listing a de-identified subject ID, COVID-19 status, age in years and sex. HLA class I and class II types, where available, came from metadata supplied by the sample provider rather than from assay-based typing. The repertoires were made available in a free public database intended to serve as a resource for research on the immune response to SARS-CoV-2. Subjects who had been exposed to COVID-19, were actively infected with it, or had recovered from it provided the deeply sampled blood TCRbeta repertoires that made up the dataset. The material from the prospective study consisted of cDNA or gDNA derived from T cells, B-cell-depleted T cells, or PBMCs. The investigation overall reported the following: The amount of clinical and demographic metadata varied by source and participant and was provided uncurated.

The CDR3 goes from the cysteine to the phenylalanine over 13 residues. Only the CDR3 portion is preserved as DNA: 39 bases, with reading frame beginning at the first base. The V and J ends are trimmed by 0 bases and 6 bases, leaving 7 bases between them. The germline V gene sets CDR1 to SGHTA and CDR2 to FQGTGA. Participants in the prospective study were aged roughly 18 to 100 years, lived in about two dozen United States geographic areas, and enrolled through a virtual design. To assign participants to cohorts, the prospective study relied on clinical history that participants themselves reported in a screening survey and a study questionnaire. ImmuneRACE Cohort 3 recovered participants were defined by two consecutive negative NP/OP PCR tests, healthcare professional clearance, or symptom resolution. In the prospective study, mobile phlebotomists collected whole blood, serum and a nasopharyngeal or oropharyngeal swab from each participant. Additional blood draws and questionnaires over an approximately two-month period could optionally be provided by prospective study participants. Before DNA extraction, blood samples from the prospective study were shipped at room temperature or frozen.

This clonotype was sampled from a man younger than 35 who had recovered from COVID-19. The chain uses TRBV7-3 and TRBJ2-3, and possibly TRBD1, on 6 matching bases. The sequencing sample was made of PBMCs or T cells enriched from blood (not recorded which). The DNA sequence reads TGTGCCAGCAGCTTAACGGGGGCCGATACGCAGTATTTT. Its protein is CASSLTGADTQYF.